One sample yielded the 3 T cell receptor beta chains listed below, sequenced in a study of cytomegalovirus exposure and HLA in healthy donors. 60 Vbeta and 13 Jbeta primers were used in PCR. Clones were read by immunoSEQ multiplex PCR, and TCRdb kept only the in-frame ones, dropping some. The sample has 63,000 or so clones; 75% are singletons. Sequenced sample: PBMCs. Receptor source: a woman aged 25 to 39 in good health and CMV-seropositive.

The chain joins TRBV19 to TRBJ2-1; maybe TRBD2 (6 bases). V lost 6 bases and J 6 bases, leaving 15 bases between the germline ends. The length of the CDR3 is 14 residues. Germline V gene sequence: CDR1 LNHDA, CDR2 SQIVND (reference sequence). CDR3 sequence (DNA): TGTGCCAGTAGCCCCAGCGGGTTGTCCAATGAGCAGTTCTTC. Protein product: CASSPSGLSNEQFF.

With respect to this clone: The germline gene is not matched at one end of the junction; a read error may be the cause. The chain is built from TRBV5-1 and TRBJ1-1, with D hard to call. The CDR3 is 15 amino acids. CDR1 is SGHRS, CDR2 YFSETQ, per germline. The DNA of the CDR3 is TGCGCCAGCAGGTTGGACGGGAGGGCTGGGACTGAAGCTTTCTTT. Its protein product is CASRLDGRAGTEAFF.

This clone was recorded a few times. This sequence joins TRBV6-1 and TRBJ2-2, with 8 bases identical to TRBD2. Germline CDR1 MNHNS, CDR2 SASEGT. The CDR3 sequence is 15 residues long. J was trimmed by 4 bases and V by 4 bases; bases with no gene match: 5. The CDR3 region is CASSAAGLGTGELFF. In nucleotides, the CDR3 is TGTGCCAGCAGTGCAGCGGGACTAGGCACCGGGGAGCTGTTTTTT.